A single sample gave rise to the 29 T cell receptor beta chains below, sequenced in a study of metastatic and nonmetastatic thyroid tumors. Via MiXCR, TCRdb re-called the PCR reads. The sample yields some 55,000 clones, just under 30% seen once. Thyroid surgery had not been preceded by any treatment in any patient. Specimen: blood. The receptor source for this set is a female donor with papillary thyroid cancer or a benign thyroid nodule (not recorded which). Some clones in this sample may be carry-over from other donors' samples.

In the case of this clone: A read error may account for a junction end that differs from germline. The chain uses TRBV6-5 and TRBJ2-3; 7 positions agree with TRBD2. The germline CDR1 and CDR2 sequences are MNHEY and SVGAGI. The CDR3 loop spans 16 amino acids. In DNA form, the CDR3 reads TGTGCCAGCAGTGACTCGATTGGGGGGGGTGCAGATACGCAGTATTTT. Residues: CASSDSIGGGADTQYF.

On this clone: One end of the junction varies from germline; a read error may be responsible. The genes are TRBV7-6 and TRBJ1-2; 10 nucleotides align to TRBD1. Germline V gives CDR1 SGHVS, CDR2 FNYEAQ. This CDR3 region has 15 residues. CDR3 amino acids: CSSSLVGTGVYGYTF. For the CDR3, the DNA is TGTTCCAGCAGCTTAGTCGGGACAGGGGTCTATGGCTACACCTTC.

The CDR3 nucleotides are TGTGCCAGTAGTCCCCTAGCGGGAGTCGTCTACGAGCAGTACTTC. Its translation: CASSPLAGVVYEQYF. V usage is TRBV19 and J usage is TRBJ2-7, with 10 bases aligning to TRBD2. The ends lost 5 bases at V and 3 bases at J; junction bases unmatched: 7. This CDR3 has 15 residues. Germline CDR1 and CDR2: LNHDA and SQIVND (reference sequence).

There are a few counts of this clone. V and J are TRBV6-2 or TRBV6-3 and TRBJ1-2, with unresolved D. The ends were cut back, 6 bases at V and 5 bases at J, with 19 bases in the middle. CDR1 is MNHEY and CDR2 is SVGEGT in the germline V gene. The CDR3 consists of 15 residues. CDR3 region: CASRPRSGGLYGYTF. The CDR3 DNA is TGTGCCAGCAGACCCCGGTCCGGTGGGCTTTATGGCTACACCTTC.

The sample holds a few counts of this clone. This sequence joins TRBV11-2 and TRBJ1-2, with 9 bases identical to TRBD1. Looked up from germline, CDR1 is SGHAT and CDR2 is FQNNGV. V was clipped by 5 bases and J by 10 bases; unmatched bases: 11. The CDR3 is 14 residues long. CDR3 in DNA: TGTGCCAGCAGCCCACTCGGAGGACAGGGGATCTACACCTTC. Translation: CASSPLGGQGIYTF.

This clone has a handful of counts. The V call is TRBV28, the J call TRBJ1-5; D perhaps matches TRBD1 (5 bases). The length of the CDR3 is 13 residues. CDR1 and CDR2 (germline): MDHEN, SYDVKM. Trimming took 7 bases from V and 2 from J, leaving 9 bases between them. CDR3 residues: CASKRGGNQPQHF. In DNA form, the CDR3 reads TGTGCCAGCAAGAGGGGCGGCAATCAGCCCCAGCATTTT.

The V gene is TRBV27, the J gene TRBJ2-1; 7 nucleotides agree with TRBD1. V was clipped by 5 bases and J by 4 bases; unmatched bases: 5. CDR1 MNHEY and CDR2 SMNVEV come from the germline V gene (reference sequence). The CDR3 sequence is 14 residues long. The CDR3 loop reads CASSPGQRYNEQFF. The DNA of the CDR3 is TGTGCCAGCAGTCCGGGACAGAGGTACAATGAGCAGTTCTTC.

This clone was picked up a small number of times. The rearrangement uses TRBV6-1 and TRBJ1-2, with D uncertain. Germline V CDR1 and CDR2: MNHNS, SASEGT. The length of the CDR3 is 13 residues. V lost 4 bases and J lost 7, with 13 bases in between. The CDR3 nucleotides are TGTGCCAGCAGTGGCCAAAGGGTTGCTGGCTACACCTTC. The encoded protein is CASSGQRVAGYTF.

V and J are TRBV12-3 or TRBV12-4 and TRBJ1-6; TRBD1 matches 8 bases. The CDR3 sequence is 14 residues long. The trim removed 6 bases at V and 5 bases at J, leaving 3 bases unmatched. Written as DNA, the CDR3 is TGTGCCAGCAGACGGACAGGGCATAATTCACCCCTCCACTTT. Residues: CASRRTGHNSPLHF.

The chain links TRBV28 to TRBJ2-2; D is undetermined. The ends were cut back, 5 bases at V and 0 bases at J, with 13 bases in the middle. CDR1 and CDR2 (germline): MDHEN, SYDVKM. The CDR3 length is 16 residues. CDR3 amino acids: CASSRRLGSNTGELFF. The CDR3, as DNA: TGTGCCAGCAGTCGCCGCCTTGGCTCGAACACCGGGGAGCTGTTTTTT.

This clone came up many times. The V gene is TRBV4-3, the J gene TRBJ2-5; 7 nucleotides align to TRBD2. CDR3 length: 15 amino acids. Germline V gives CDR1 LGHNA, CDR2 YSLEER. Trimming removed 1 base from V and 1 base from J; junction bases left unmatched: 3. CDR3 coding DNA: TGCGCCAGCAGCCAAGCGCGCGGGGGCCAAGAGACCCAGTACTTC. It is translated as CASSQARGGQETQYF.

V gene TRBV5-1 combines with J gene TRBJ2-3; D possibly corresponds to TRBD1 (5 bases). Germline-derived CDR1 and CDR2 are SGHRS and YFSETQ. The V end lost 0 bases, the J end lost 2 bases, and 7 bases lay between the germline ends. This CDR3 is built from 14 residues. CDR3 sequence (DNA): TGCGCCAGCAGCTTGGACAGGTCCACAGATACGCAGTATTTT. Translated: CASSLDRSTDTQYF.

This clone occurred a few times. The chain carries TRBV6-2 or TRBV6-3 and TRBJ2-1, with D tentatively TRBD2 (6 bases). The germline CDR1 and CDR2 sequences are MNHEY and SVGEGT. CDR3 size: 14 residues. Trimming shortened V by 6 bases and J by 2 bases, and 11 bases separated the two germline ends. CDR3 nucleotide sequence: TGTGCCAGCAGGCGGGATTATACCTACAATGAGCAGTTCTTC. Residues: CASRRDYTYNEQFF.

This clone was seen more than once but under ten times. Compared with germline, one end of the junction differs, possibly owing to a read error. The same CDR3 arises from other DNA sequences in this sample as well. The chain has TRBV6-1 and TRBJ1-4; 10 nucleotides align to TRBD1. CDR3 size: 14 residues. Germline V gives CDR1 MNHNS, CDR2 SASEGT. The CDR3 nucleotides read TGTGCCAGCAGTGGGGACAGGGGTAATGAAAAGCTGTTTTTT. This translates into CASSGDRGNEKLFF.

Note on this clone: Mismatch with germline at one junction end may stem from a read error. The chain joins TRBV4-1 to TRBJ2-1; TRBD2 agrees at 7 bases. Germline V gene data show CDR1 as MGHRA and CDR2 as YSYEKL. The CDR3 spans 16 residues. In DNA, the CDR3 is TGCGCCAGCAGCCAAGTACGGGGACTACTGAACAATGAGCAGTTTTTC. Translated, it gives CASSQVRGLLNNEQFF.

This clone was detected many times. The chain carries TRBV7-3 and TRBJ1-2, with D unresolved. The CDR3 runs to 13 residues. V shed 5 bases and J shed 8 bases, with 15 bases lying between them. CDR1 is SGHTA and CDR2 is FQGTGA in the germline V gene. CDR3 sequence: CASSPWEGDGYTF. The CDR3 nucleotides are TGTGCCAGCAGCCCCTGGGAGGGTGACGGCTACACCTTC.

This chain uses TRBV19 with TRBJ2-5, with TRBD2 as a possible D gene (5 bases). V lost 3 bases, J lost 5 bases, and 7 bases lay in between. Germline CDR1 and CDR2: LNHDA and SQIVND (reference sequence). This CDR3 contains 12 residues. CDR3: CASSIPGETQYF. The CDR3 DNA reads TGTGCCAGTAGTATCCCGGGGGAGACCCAGTACTTC.

This clone showed up just a few times. The chain uses TRBV28 and TRBJ2-3; no clear D gene. Germline lookup yields CDR1 MDHEN and CDR2 SYDVKM. Trimming left V 6 bases short and J 0 bases short, with 13 bases between. This CDR3 region has 15 residues. CDR3 residues: CASSPRRPSTDTQYF. For the CDR3, the DNA is TGTGCCAGCAGCCCCCGTAGGCCTAGCACAGATACGCAGTATTTT.

This chain links TRBV19 with TRBJ1-1; 8 nucleotides match TRBD1. V shed 5 bases, J shed 6 bases, and the junction held 11 bases outside the gene matches. Looked up from germline, CDR1 is LNHDA and CDR2 is SQIVND (reference sequence). This CDR3 spans 15 amino acids. CDR3 nucleotides: TGTGCCAGTAGTTCCAATAGGGACAGGAGGCCTGAAGCTTTCTTT. This encodes CASSSNRDRRPEAFF.

This clone was detected only a few times. The chain combines TRBV6-1 with TRBJ2-7; D perhaps matches TRBD2 (6 bases). Trimming stripped 2 bases from V and 2 bases from J, with 13 bases between. Germline assignment: CDR1 MNHNS and CDR2 SASEGT. This CDR3 has 15 amino acids. CDR3 amino acids: CASSESEGPPYEQYF. The CDR3 nucleotides read TGTGCCAGCAGTGAATCGGAGGGTCCCCCCTACGAGCAGTACTTC.

This clone was observed a few times. The chain recombines TRBV28 with TRBJ2-2, with a tentative D call TRBD2 (7 bases). V was clipped by 5 bases and J by 7 bases, with 17 bases between them. Germline CDR1 MDHEN, CDR2 SYDVKM. The CDR3 has 15 residues. Here the CDR3 reads CASSHAGARGGELFF. The CDR3 DNA reads as TGTGCCAGCAGTCATGCGGGGGCCCGGGGCGGGGAGCTGTTTTTT.

The chain is built from TRBV28 and TRBJ1-1; D unclear. This CDR3 contains 13 residues. Looked up from germline, CDR1 is MDHEN and CDR2 is SYDVKM. V lost 5 bases, J lost 1 base, and 8 bases lay in between. CDR3 loop: CASSDIENTEAFF. The CDR3, as DNA: TGTGCCAGCAGTGACATTGAGAACACTGAAGCTTTCTTT.

V usage is TRBV20-1 and J usage is TRBJ2-1, with no clear D. Germline V gives CDR1 DFQATT, CDR2 SNEGSKA (reference sequence). The V end was cut by 7 bases, the J end by 0 bases, with 10 bases between. CDR3 length equals 13 residues. CDR3 region: CSGHASSYNEQFF. The DNA of the CDR3 is TGCAGTGGACATGCGAGCTCCTACAATGAGCAGTTCTTC.

This chain joins TRBV6-1 and TRBJ2-1, with TRBD1 as a possible D gene (6 bases). Trimming shortened V by 6 bases and J by 3 bases, and 15 bases separated the two germline ends. This CDR3 has 15 residues. Germline lookup yields CDR1 MNHNS and CDR2 SASEGT. The CDR3 nucleotides are TGTGCCAGCAGCCCCCCGGGCAGGGGCTACAATGAGCAGTTCTTC. Translation: CASSPPGRGYNEQFF.

This clone was seen at least ten times. The V call is TRBV7-6, the J call TRBJ2-1; weak D call: TRBD2 (5 bases). The CDR3 has 17 amino acids. The germline V gene has CDR1 SGHVS and CDR2 FNYEAQ. V lost 2 bases and J lost 2, with 16 bases in between. CDR3 DNA sequence: TGTGCCAGCAGCTTAATTGTGGCAGGAGGAACCTACAATGAGCAGTTCTTC. It yields the protein CASSLIVAGGTYNEQFF.

Judged by abundance, this clone is medium-sized. Other DNA sequences of this sample code for an identical CDR3. The chain joins TRBV5-1 to TRBJ1-2, with D maybe TRBD1 (6 bases). V was pared by 0 bases and J by 5 bases, with 11 bases between. CDR3 length: 14 residues. CDR1 and CDR2 from the germline V gene are SGHRS and YFSETQ. CDR3 coding DNA: TGCGCCAGCAGCTTGGATACAGGGAGTTATGGCTACACCTTC. This gives the protein CASSLDTGSYGYTF.

J is TRBJ1-2 and V is TRBV20-1; maybe TRBD1 (5 bases). CDR3 length: 12 residues. The germline CDR1 and CDR2 sequences are DFQATT and SNEGSKA (reference sequence). V was pared by 6 bases and J by 4 bases, with 12 bases between. The CDR3 region has the DNA TGCAGTGCCCGGGACGGAGTCTATGGCTACACCTTC. This sequence encodes CSARDGVYGYTF.

This chain joins TRBV9 and TRBJ2-2, with D perhaps assigned TRBD1 or TRBD2 (7 bases each). Germline V gene sequence: CDR1 SGDLS, CDR2 YYNGEE. The CDR3 runs 16 residues. Trimming removed 5 bases from V and 1 base from J, with 15 bases in between. CDR3 DNA sequence: TGTGCCAGCAGAGCGGCGGGGGACAGGAACACCGGGGAGCTGTTTTTT. Translating gives CASRAAGDRNTGELFF.

Sample share makes this clone medium-sized. This chain connects TRBV6-2 or TRBV6-3 to TRBJ2-3; TRBD1 aligns across 7 bases. Trimming removed 6 bases from V and 6 bases from J; junction bases left unmatched: 6. The CDR3 extends over 13 amino acids. Per germline, CDR1 MNHEY and CDR2 SVGEGT. CDR3 coding DNA: TGTGCCAGCAGCGGGACAGAAACGGATACGCAGTATTTT. This translates into CASSGTETDTQYF.